What follows are 4 T cell receptor beta chains derived from one specimen sequenced in a study of shared clonotypes between healthy human individuals. The method was immunoSEQ multiplex PCR; TCRdb's version includes in-frame clones alone and lacks a portion of them. Of 2 million or so clones listed, 90% to 95% are singletons. Sequenced: naive CD4+ T cells sorted from blood. Regarding subset: CD45RA+ positively selected. The receptor source for this set is a man younger than 35 in good health.

The chain combines TRBV30 with TRBJ1-5, with TRBD1 matching 7 bases. Germline V lookup: CDR1 GTSNPN, CDR2 SVGIG (reference sequence). V gave up 7 bases and J gave up 3 bases; unmatched junction bases: 6. The CDR3 consists of 13 residues. The CDR3 sequence: CASSDRFNQPQHF. CDR3 bases: TGTGCCTCCTCGGACAGGTTCAATCAGCCCCAGCATTTT.

Concerning this clone itself: The same CDR3 is also encoded by other DNA sequences in this sample. The genes are TRBV7-2 and TRBJ2-7; 10 nucleotides match TRBD1. Germline values: CDR1 SGHTA, CDR2 FQGNSA. V lost 6 bases, J lost 0 bases, and 5 bases stayed unmatched. CDR3 length: 15 residues. The CDR3 sequence: CASSRDRGPSYEQYF. The CDR3 nucleotides read TGTGCCAGCAGTCGGGACAGGGGACCCTCCTACGAGCAGTACTTC.

The J gene is TRBJ2-3, the V gene TRBV7-9, with 12 bases aligning to TRBD2. Germline V gene data show CDR1 as SEHNR and CDR2 as FQNEAQ (reference sequence). The J segment lost 5 bases and the V segment lost 4 bases, leaving 1 base of the junction unmatched. This CDR3 is 14 amino acids long. The CDR3 sequence is CASSSGLAGDTQYF. Written as DNA, the CDR3 is TGTGCCAGCAGCTCGGGACTAGCGGGAGATACGCAGTATTTT.

This sequence joins TRBV27 and TRBJ2-7, with D tentatively TRBD1 or TRBD2 (5 bases each). CDR3 size: 13 residues. V was clipped by 7 bases and J by 4 bases, with 14 bases between them. Germline loops: CDR1 MNHEY, CDR2 SMNVEV (reference sequence). CDR3 sequence: CASTRGREYEQYF. Here the CDR3 DNA reads TGTGCCAGCACTCGGGGACGGGAATACGAGCAGTACTTC.